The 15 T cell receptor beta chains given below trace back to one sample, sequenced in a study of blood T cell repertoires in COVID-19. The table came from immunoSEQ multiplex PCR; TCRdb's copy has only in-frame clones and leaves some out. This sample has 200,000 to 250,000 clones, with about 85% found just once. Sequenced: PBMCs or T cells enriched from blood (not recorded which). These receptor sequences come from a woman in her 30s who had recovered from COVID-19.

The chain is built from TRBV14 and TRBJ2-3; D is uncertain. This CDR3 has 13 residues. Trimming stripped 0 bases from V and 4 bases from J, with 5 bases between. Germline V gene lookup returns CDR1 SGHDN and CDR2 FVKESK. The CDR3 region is CASSQDEPDTQYF. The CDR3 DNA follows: TGTGCCAGCAGCCAAGACGAGCCAGATACGCAGTATTTT.

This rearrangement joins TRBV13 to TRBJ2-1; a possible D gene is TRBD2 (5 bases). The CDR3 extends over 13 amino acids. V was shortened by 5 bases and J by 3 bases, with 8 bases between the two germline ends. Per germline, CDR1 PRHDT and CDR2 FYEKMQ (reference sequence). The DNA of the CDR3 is TGTGCCAGCAGCATCCGGGACTACAATGAGCAGTTCTTC. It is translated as CASSIRDYNEQFF.

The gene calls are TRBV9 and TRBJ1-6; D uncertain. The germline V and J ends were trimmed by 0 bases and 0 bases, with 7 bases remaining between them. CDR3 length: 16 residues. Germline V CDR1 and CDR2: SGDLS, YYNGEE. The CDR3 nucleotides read TGTGCCAGCAGCGTAGACGTGAGCTCCTATAATTCACCCCTCCACTTT. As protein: CASSVDVSSYNSPLHF. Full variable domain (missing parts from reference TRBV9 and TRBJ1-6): DSGVTQTPKHLITATGQRVTLRCSPRSGDLSVYWYQQSLDQGLQFLIQYYNGEERAKGNILERFSAQQFPDLHSELNLSSLELGDSALYFCASSVDVSSYNSPLHFGNGTRLTVT.

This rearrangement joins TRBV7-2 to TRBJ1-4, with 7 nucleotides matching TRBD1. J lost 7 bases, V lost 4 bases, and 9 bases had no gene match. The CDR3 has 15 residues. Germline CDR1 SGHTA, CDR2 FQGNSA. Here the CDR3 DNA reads TGTGCCAGCAGCTCTCTACAGGGGCTCGGTGAAAAACTGTTTTTT. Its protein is CASSSLQGLGEKLFF.

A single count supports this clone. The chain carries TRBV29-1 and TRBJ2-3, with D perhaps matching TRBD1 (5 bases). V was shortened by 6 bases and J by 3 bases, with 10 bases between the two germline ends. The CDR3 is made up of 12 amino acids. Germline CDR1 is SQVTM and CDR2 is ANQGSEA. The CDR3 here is CSVRTPTDTQYF. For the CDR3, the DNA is TGCAGCGTGAGGACACCGACAGATACGCAGTATTTT.

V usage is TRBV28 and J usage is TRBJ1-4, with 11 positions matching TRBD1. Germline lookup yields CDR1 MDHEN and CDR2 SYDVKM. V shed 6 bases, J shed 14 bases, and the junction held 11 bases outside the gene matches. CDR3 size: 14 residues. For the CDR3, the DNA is TGTGCCAGCAGCCTCAACCGGGACAGGGGGAAGCTGTTTTTT. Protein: CASSLNRDRGKLFF.

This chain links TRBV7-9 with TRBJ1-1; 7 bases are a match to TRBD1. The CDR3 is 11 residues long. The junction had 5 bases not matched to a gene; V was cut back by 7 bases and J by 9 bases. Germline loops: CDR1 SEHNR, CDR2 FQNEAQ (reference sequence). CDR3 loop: CASIGGIQAFF. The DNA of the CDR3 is TGTGCCAGCATAGGGGGCATACAAGCTTTCTTT.

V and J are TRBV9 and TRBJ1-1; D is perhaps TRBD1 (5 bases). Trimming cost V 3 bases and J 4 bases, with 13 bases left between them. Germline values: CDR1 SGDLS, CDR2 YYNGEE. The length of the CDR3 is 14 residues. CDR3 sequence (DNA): TGTGCCAGCAGCGGGGGCCGGGTCTCCACTGAAGCTTTCTTT. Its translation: CASSGGRVSTEAFF.

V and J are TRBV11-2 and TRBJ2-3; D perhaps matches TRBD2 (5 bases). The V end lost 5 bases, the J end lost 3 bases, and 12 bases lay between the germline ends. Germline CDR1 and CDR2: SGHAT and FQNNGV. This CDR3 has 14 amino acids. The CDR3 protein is CASSPGFATDTQYF. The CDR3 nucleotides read TGTGCCAGCAGCCCGGGATTTGCTACAGATACGCAGTATTTT.

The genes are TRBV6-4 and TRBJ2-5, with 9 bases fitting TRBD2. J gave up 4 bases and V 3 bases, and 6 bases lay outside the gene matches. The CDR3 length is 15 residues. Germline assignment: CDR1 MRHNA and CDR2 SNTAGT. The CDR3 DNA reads TGTGCCAGCAGTGAATCGACTAGCGGTGTAGAGACCCAGTACTTC. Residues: CASSESTSGVETQYF.

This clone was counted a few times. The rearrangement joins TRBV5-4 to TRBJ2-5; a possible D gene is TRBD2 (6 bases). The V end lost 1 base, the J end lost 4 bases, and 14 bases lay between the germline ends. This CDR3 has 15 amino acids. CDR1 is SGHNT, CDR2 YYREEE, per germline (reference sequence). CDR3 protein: CASSLPSVTIETQYF. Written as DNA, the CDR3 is TGTGCCAGCAGCTTGCCTAGCGTTACTATAGAGACCCAGTACTTC.

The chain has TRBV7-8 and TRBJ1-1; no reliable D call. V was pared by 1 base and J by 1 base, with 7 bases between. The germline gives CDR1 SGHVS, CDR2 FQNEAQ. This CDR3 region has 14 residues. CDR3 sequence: CASSLVSRNTEAFF. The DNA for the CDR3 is TGTGCCAGCAGCTTAGTGAGCCGGAACACTGAAGCTTTCTTT.

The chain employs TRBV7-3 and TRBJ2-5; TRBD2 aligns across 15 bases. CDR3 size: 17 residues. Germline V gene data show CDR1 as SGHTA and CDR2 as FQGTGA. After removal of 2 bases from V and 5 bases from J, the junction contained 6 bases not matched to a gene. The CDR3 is CASSLLGLAGGSETQYF. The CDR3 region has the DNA TGTGCCAGCAGCTTACTCGGACTAGCGGGGGGGTCCGAGACCCAGTACTTC. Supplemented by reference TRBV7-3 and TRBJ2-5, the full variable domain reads GAGVSQTPSNKVTEKGKYVELRCDPISGHTALYWYRQSLGQGPEFLIYFQGTGAADDSGLPNDRFFAVRPEGSVSTLKIQRTERGDSAVYLCASSLLGLAGGSETQYFGPGTRLLVL.

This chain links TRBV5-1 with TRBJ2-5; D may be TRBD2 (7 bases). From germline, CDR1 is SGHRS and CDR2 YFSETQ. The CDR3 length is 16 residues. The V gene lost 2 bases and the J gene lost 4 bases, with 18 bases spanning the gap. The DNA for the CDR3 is TGCGCCAGCAGCTTCGATCGCCGGGGGGCGGGAGAGACCCAGTACTTC. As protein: CASSFDRRGAGETQYF. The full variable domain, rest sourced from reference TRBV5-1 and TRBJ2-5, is KAGVTQTPRYLIKTRGQQVTLSCSPISGHRSVSWYQQTPGQGLQFLFEYFSETQRNKGNFPGRFSGRQFSNSRSEMNVSTLELGDSALYLCASSFDRRGAGETQYFGPGTRLLVL.

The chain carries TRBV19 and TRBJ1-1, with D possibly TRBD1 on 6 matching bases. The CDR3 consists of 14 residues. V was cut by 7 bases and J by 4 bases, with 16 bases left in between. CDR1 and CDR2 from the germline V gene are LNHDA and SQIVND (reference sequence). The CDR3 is CASTRQIQGTEAFF. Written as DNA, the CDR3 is TGTGCCAGTACCAGACAAATACAGGGCACTGAAGCTTTCTTT.